This record looks at one T cell receptor (beta chain) sequence and its context. Antigen: not known. This record belongs to a study of regulatory T cells in long-lasting Graves disease. V gave up 1 base and J gave up 0 bases, with 9 bases separating them. The length of the CDR3 is 16 residues. Germline values: CDR1 SEHNR, CDR2 FQNEAQ (reference sequence). Study-level results: TCR diversity in persistent Graves' patients was below that of newly diagnosed ones.

Time point indicated: newly diagnosed GD, antithyroid drugs for less than 3 months. Preparation of the TCR library used RNA extracted from PBMCs. Libraries of TCR beta came from iRepertoire HTBI primers plus Arm-PCR of CDR3 regions. MiXCR, applied by TCRdb to the multiplex PCR reads, yields one record per CDR3 protein. The sample has some 410,000 distinct CDR3 sequences, about a sixth seen once; the top ten hold roughly 10%. In addition, the sample was reused for a study of T cells in Graves' hyperthyroidism and ophthalmopathy.

The V gene is TRBV7-9, the J gene TRBJ1-4, with D possibly matching TRBD1 (5 bases). Sequencing used peripheral blood mononuclear cells (PBMCs), obtained at new diagnosis, from a patient treated with antithyroid drugs. This clonotype was sampled from a woman aged 25 to 39 with Graves disease. The CDR3 is CASSLVPGATNEKLFF. CDR3 bases: TGTGCCAGCAGCTTAGTACCGGGGGCAACTAATGAAAAACTGTTTTTT.